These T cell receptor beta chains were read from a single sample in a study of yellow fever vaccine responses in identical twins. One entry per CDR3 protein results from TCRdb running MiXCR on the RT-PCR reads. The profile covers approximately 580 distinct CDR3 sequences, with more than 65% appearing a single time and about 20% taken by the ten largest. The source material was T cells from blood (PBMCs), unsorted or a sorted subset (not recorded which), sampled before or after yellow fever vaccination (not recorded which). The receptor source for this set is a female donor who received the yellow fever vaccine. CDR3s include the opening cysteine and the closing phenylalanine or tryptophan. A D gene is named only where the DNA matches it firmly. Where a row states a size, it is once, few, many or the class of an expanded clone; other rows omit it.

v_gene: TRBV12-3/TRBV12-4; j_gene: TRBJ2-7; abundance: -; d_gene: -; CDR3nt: TGTGCCAGCAGTCCCCCCGCCGGAAGCTACGAGCAGTACTTC; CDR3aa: CASSPPAGSYEQYF
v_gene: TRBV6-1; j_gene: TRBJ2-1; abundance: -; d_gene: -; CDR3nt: TGTGCCAGCAGTGAATGGGGTGAGCAGTTCTTC; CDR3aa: CASSEWGEQFF
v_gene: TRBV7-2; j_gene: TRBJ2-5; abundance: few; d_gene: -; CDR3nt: TGTGCCAGCAGCTTAGCGTCCGGAGGGCCGGCCCAAGAGACCCAGTACTTC; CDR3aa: CASSLASGGPAQETQYF
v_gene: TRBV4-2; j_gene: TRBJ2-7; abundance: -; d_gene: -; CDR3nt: TGTGCCAGCAGCCAAGCCCGGGACTCCGAGCAGTACTTC; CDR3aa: CASSQARDSEQYF
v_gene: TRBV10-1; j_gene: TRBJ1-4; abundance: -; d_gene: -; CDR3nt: TGCGCCAGCCAGACGCTAGGCCCGGTCGACCTGGGGGGAAAACTGTTTTTT; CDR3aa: CASQTLGPVDLGGKLFF
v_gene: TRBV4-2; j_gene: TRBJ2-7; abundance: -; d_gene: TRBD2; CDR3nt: TGTGCCAGCAGCCCCGGGACTAGCGGCCCCTCCTACGAGCAGTACTTC; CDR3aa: CASSPGTSGPSYEQYF
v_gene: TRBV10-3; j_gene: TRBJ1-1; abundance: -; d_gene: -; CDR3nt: TGTGCCAGTAAGATCCAGGCCACGAACACTGAAGCTTTCTTT; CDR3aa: CASKIQATNTEAFF
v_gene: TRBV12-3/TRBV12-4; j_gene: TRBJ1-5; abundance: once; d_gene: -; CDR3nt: TGTGCCAGCAGGGAGAGAGTCAGCAATCAGCCCCAGCATTTT; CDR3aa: CASRERVSNQPQHF
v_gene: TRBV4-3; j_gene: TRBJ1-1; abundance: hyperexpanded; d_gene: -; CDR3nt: TGCGCCAGCAGCCAAGAGGCGCAGAGAGAAGCTTTCTTT; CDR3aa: CASSQEAQREAFF
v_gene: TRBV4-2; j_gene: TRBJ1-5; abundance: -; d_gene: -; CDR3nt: TGTGCTAGCAGCCAAGATCAGCCCCAGCATTTT; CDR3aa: CASSQDQPQHF
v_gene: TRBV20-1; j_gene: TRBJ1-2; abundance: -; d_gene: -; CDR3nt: TGCAGTGCTTTGGCAGGGGACTATGGCTACACCTTC; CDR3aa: CSALAGDYGYTF
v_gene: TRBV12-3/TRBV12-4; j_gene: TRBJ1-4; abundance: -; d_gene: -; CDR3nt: TGTGCCAGCAGTTTTGGGGGTTCTAATGAAAAACTGTTTTTT; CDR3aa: CASSFGGSNEKLFF
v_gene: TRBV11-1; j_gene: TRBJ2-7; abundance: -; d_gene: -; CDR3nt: TGTGCCAGCAGCTTCGTGGCAGGGACCTACGAGCAGTACTTC; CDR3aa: CASSFVAGTYEQYF
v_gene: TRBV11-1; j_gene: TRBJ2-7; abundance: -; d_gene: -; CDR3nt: TGTGCCAGCAGCAAACGGGACTCCTACGAGCAGTACTTC; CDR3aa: CASSKRDSYEQYF
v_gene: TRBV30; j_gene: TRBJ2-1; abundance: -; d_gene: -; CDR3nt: TGTGCCTGGAGTGATGCAGCGGAGCAGTTCTTC; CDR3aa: CAWSDAAEQFF
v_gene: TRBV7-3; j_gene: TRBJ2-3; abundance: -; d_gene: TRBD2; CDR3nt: TGTGCCAGCAGCTTAAGTGGCGGGAGTATAACCCCAGATACGCAGTATTTT; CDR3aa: CASSLSGGSITPDTQYF
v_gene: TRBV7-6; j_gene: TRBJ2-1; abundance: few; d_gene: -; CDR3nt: TGTGCCAGCAGCTTAGAGCTAGTTGAGCAGTTCTTC; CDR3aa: CASSLELVEQFF
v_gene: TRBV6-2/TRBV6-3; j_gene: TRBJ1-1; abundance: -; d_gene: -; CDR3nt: TGTGCCAGCAGTTACCCTCCTAGTGCTTTCTTT; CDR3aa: CASSYPPSAFF
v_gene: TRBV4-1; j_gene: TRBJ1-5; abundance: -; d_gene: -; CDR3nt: TGCGCCAGCAGCCAAGGCGGAAATCAGCCCCAGCATTTT; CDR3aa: CASSQGGNQPQHF
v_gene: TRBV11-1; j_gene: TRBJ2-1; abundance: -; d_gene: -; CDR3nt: TGTGCGGGAAGGGTTGGGGCCAATGAGCAGTTCTTC; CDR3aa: CAGRVGANEQFF
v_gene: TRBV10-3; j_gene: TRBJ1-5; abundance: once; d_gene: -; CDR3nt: TGTGCCATCAGTGAGGGGGCTCAGCCCCAGCATTTT; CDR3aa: CAISEGAQPQHF
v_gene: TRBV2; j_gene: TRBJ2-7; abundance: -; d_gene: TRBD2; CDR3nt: TGTGCCAGCAGTGAAAGCGGGAGCTCCTACTCCTACGAGCAGTACTTC; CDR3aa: CASSESGSSYSYEQYF
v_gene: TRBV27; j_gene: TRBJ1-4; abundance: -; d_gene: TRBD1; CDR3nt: TGTGCCAGCAGTGGGTTTTATGGACAGGGACTGAAACTGTTTTTT; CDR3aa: CASSGFYGQGLKLFF
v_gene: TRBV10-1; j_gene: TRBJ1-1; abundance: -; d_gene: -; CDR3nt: TGCGCCAGCAGTGACACAGTAGCTGAAGCTTTCTTT; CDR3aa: CASSDTVAEAFF
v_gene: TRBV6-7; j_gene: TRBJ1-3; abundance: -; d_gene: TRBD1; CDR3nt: TGTGCCAGCAGTCCTGGGGGGACAGGGGTCTCACCCCAAAGCTCTGGAAACACCATATATTTT; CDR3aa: CASSPGGTGVSPQSSGNTIYF
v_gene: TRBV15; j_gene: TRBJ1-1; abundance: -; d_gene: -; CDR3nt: TGTGCCACCAGCAGGAGGGACGGAATGAACACTGAAGCTTTCTTT; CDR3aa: CATSRRDGMNTEAFF
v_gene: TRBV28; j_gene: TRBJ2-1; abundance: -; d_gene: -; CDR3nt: TGTGCCAGCAACAGAAACAATGAGCAGTTCTTC; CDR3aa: CASNRNNEQFF
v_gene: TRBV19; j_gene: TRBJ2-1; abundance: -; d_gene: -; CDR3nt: TGTGCCAGTAGTATAGTAGCGCGCGCCTACAATGAGCAGTTCTTC; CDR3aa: CASSIVARAYNEQFF
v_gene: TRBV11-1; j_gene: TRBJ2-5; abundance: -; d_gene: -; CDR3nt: TGTGCCAGCAGCTTATCGGGTAGCGGCGAGACCCAGTACTTC; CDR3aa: CASSLSGSGETQYF
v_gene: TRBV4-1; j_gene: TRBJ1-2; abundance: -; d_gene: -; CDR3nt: TGCGCCAGCAGCCACCCAAGCGTAGGAAACTATGGCTACACCTTC; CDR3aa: CASSHPSVGNYGYTF
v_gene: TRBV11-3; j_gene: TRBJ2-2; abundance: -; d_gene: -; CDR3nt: TGTGCCAGCAGTCTAGACGGTAGCGGCCGGGGCGGGGAGCTGTTTTTT; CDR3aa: CASSLDGSGRGGELFF
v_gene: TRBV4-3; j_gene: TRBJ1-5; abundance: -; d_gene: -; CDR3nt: TGCGCCAGCAGCCAAGGTTCAGGAAGCAATCAGCCCCAGCATTTT; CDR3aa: CASSQGSGSNQPQHF
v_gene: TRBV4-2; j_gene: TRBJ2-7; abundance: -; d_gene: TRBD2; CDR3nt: TGTGCCAGCAGTCAAGAACGAGCGGGAGTTTACGAGCAGTACTTC; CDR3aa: CASSQERAGVYEQYF
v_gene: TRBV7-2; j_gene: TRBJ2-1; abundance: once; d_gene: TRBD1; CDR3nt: TGTGCCAGCAGCTTAGCGCTGGGACAGCACTCCTACAATGAGCAGTTCTTC; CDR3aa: CASSLALGQHSYNEQFF
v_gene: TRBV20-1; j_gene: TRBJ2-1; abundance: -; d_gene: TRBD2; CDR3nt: TGCAGTGCTAGGGGGACTAGCCTCTACAATGAGCAGTTCTTC; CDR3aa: CSARGTSLYNEQFF
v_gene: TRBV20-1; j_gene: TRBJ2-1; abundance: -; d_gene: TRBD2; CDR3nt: TGCAGTGTTAGAGAAGGGAGGGGCCACAATGAGCAGTTCTTC; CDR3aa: CSVREGRGHNEQFF
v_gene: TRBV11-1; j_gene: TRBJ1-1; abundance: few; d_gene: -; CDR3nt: TGTGCCAGCAGCTTGGGGCGGAACACTGAAGCTTTCTTT; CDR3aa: CASSLGRNTEAFF
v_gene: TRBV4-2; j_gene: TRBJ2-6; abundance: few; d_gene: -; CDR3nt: TGTGCCAGCAGATCTGGGGCCAACGTCCTGACTTTC; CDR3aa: CASRSGANVLTF
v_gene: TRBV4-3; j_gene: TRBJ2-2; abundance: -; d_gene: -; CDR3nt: TGCGCCAGCAGCCAAGAAAGCGGCACCGGGGAGCTGTTTTTT; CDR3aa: CASSQESGTGELFF
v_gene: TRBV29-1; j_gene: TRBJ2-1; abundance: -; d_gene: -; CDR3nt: TGCAGCGTTGAAGGGACGAGCATCCACAATGAGCAGTTCTTC; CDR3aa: CSVEGTSIHNEQFF
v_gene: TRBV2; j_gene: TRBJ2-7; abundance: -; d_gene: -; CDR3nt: -; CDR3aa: CASSSSVIYEQYF
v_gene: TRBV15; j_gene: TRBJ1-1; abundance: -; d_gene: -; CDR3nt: TGTGCCACCGGGGGCAGATTGAACACTGAAGCTTTCTTT; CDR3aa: CATGGRLNTEAFF
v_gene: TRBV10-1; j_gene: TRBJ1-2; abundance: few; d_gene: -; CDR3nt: TGCGCCAGCAGTGCCGCGGGGTCCTACTATGGCTACACCTTC; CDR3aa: CASSAAGSYYGYTF